A selection of T cell receptor beta chains follows, all from one sample in a study of T cell responses to AZD1222 COVID-19 vaccine. Profiled with immunoSEQ multiplex PCR; TCRdb holds only in-frame clones, not every one. The data contain about 110,000 clones, roughly 87% of them singletons. The source was peripheral blood, collected on day 0 of AZD1222 vaccination. The receptors stem from an adult in good health. Each CDR3 is given with its conserved first and last residue.

V gene,CDR3 protein
TRBV6-2/TRBV6-3,CASSYTLTVYGYTF
TRBV30,CAWTREESSYNSPLHF
TRBV7-3,CASSPGHTVPNTEAFF
TRBV5-4,CASSLTADPFSEAFF
TRBV4-3,CASSQSRRGSYEQYF
TRBV6-2/TRBV6-3,CASSLQGSNQPQHF
TRBV4-1,CASSQVVQAVSTEAFF
TRBV14,CASSRGLAGGTQYF
TRBV11-1,CASSPSQPLNTEAFF
TRBV9,CASSALGGAGGGQETQYF
TRBV4-2,CASSSDREGNTIYF
TRBV12-3/TRBV12-4,CASSQGAYQPQHF
TRBV7-6,CASSLGQGGAGELFF
TRBV24-1,CATSDPGQLQFF
TRBV5-4,CASSLAADTDTQYF
TRBV25-1,CASSSFRTSGGTDTQYF